The 7 T cell receptor beta chains given below trace back to one sample, sequenced in a study of cytomegalovirus exposure and HLA in healthy donors. The PCR used 60 Vbeta and 13 Jbeta primers. The table came from immunoSEQ multiplex PCR; TCRdb's copy has only in-frame clones and leaves some out. Here the sample spans about 80,000 clones, approximately 65% being singletons. Sequences were obtained from PBMCs. Receptor source: a male donor in good health and CMV-seropositive.

The chain has TRBV27 and TRBJ2-2; D gene unclear. V was pared by 5 bases and J by 0 bases, with 7 bases between. The CDR3 covers 14 residues. Germline loops: CDR1 MNHEY, CDR2 SMNVEV (reference sequence). CDR3 nucleotides: TGTGCCAGCAGTCACAATTCGAACACCGGGGAGCTGTTTTTT. Protein product: CASSHNSNTGELFF.

V and J are TRBV7-2 and TRBJ2-1; TRBD2 is a possible D gene (5 bases). The germline V gene has CDR1 SGHTA and CDR2 FQGNSA. V was pared by 2 bases and J by 7 bases, with 15 bases between. The CDR3 has 15 residues. The CDR3 protein is CASSLPPTNGNEQFF. In nucleotides, the CDR3 is TGTGCCAGCAGCTTACCCCCGACTAATGGAAATGAGCAGTTCTTC.

The V and J genes are TRBV9 and TRBJ2-1; 8 bases fit TRBD2. The CDR3 loop spans 15 amino acids. The trim removed 4 bases at V and 5 bases at J, leaving 8 bases unmatched. Germline V CDR1 and CDR2: SGDLS, YYNGEE. The chain's CDR3 is CASSKLAAKDNEQFF. The CDR3 coding sequence is TGTGCCAGCAGCAAACTAGCGGCAAAAGACAATGAGCAGTTCTTC.

V usage is TRBV27 and J usage is TRBJ2-7; the D gene is possibly TRBD1 (5 bases). The V end was cut by 6 bases, the J end by 1 base, with 16 bases between. Germline CDR1 reads MNHEY; CDR2 reads SMNVEV (reference sequence). The CDR3 extends over 15 amino acids. The CDR3 loop is CASSDDSLGSYEQYF. DNA of the CDR3: TGTGCCAGCAGCGATGACAGTTTGGGTTCCTACGAGCAGTACTTC.

The chain uses TRBV2 and TRBJ1-2, with D uncertain. The germline gives CDR1 SNHLY, CDR2 FYNNEI. V was clipped by 4 bases and J by 2 bases, with 5 bases between them. The CDR3 totals 12 residues. The CDR3 nucleotides are TGTGCCAGCAGTGGGCGGAACTATGGCTACACCTTC. Its protein product is CASSGRNYGYTF.

This sequence joins TRBV11-2 and TRBJ1-1, with a weak D call TRBD1 (6 bases). The CDR3 runs to 14 residues. V shed 4 bases and J shed 0 bases, with 9 bases lying between them. Looked up from germline, CDR1 is SGHAT and CDR2 is FQNNGV. As DNA, the CDR3 is TGTGCCAGCAGCTCGACAGGCATGAACACTGAAGCTTTCTTT. Its translation: CASSSTGMNTEAFF.

This clone was found a few times. The chain employs TRBV25-1 and TRBJ2-5, with TRBD2 matching 9 bases. The germline CDR1 and CDR2 sequences are MGHDK and SYGVNS. This CDR3 region has 16 residues. V was pared by 1 base and J by 5 bases, with 8 bases of the junction left unmatched. In nucleotides, the CDR3 is TGTGCCAGCAGTGAATGGGTTAGCGGGGGAGGTGAGACCCAGTACTTC. Translated: CASSEWVSGGGETQYF.